The 18 T cell receptor beta chains below were found in one sample sequenced in a study of OX40 agonist ivuxolimab in advanced cancers. TCRdb's copy holds only in-frame clones and misses some; the assay was immunoSEQ multiplex PCR. Found here are around 70,000 clones, less than 90% of them singletons; the top ten hold 2% to 2.5%. Sample: CD4+ or CD8+ T cells sorted from blood, taken in a trial of the OX40 agonist ivuxolimab. The receptor set was obtained from an adult with an advanced solid tumor such as melanoma, head and neck, liver or kidney cancer.

Judged by abundance, this clone is medium-sized. V is TRBV10-2 and J is TRBJ1-1, with TRBD1 identical over 7 bases. CDR3 length: 14 amino acids. J was trimmed by 3 bases and V by 9 bases; bases with no gene match: 10. The germline CDR1 and CDR2 sequences are WSHSY and SAAADI. The CDR3 protein is CASISQGVHTEAFF. The CDR3 DNA reads as TGCGCCAGTATATCCCAGGGGGTCCACACTGAAGCTTTCTTT.

The chain combines TRBV5-1 with TRBJ1-1; 7 bases map to TRBD1. CDR1 and CDR2 from the germline V gene are SGHRS and YFSETQ. The CDR3 runs to 13 residues. V lost 4 bases, J lost 4 bases, and 4 bases stayed unmatched. The DNA of the CDR3 is TGCGCCAGCAGCCCCACAGGGGCCACTGAAGCTTTCTTT. It encodes CASSPTGATEAFF.

The V and J genes are TRBV19 and TRBJ1-4; unclear D gene. With 7 bases removed from V and 2 bases from J, the gap between germline ends came to 11 bases. CDR1 is LNHDA and CDR2 is SQIVND in the germline V gene (reference sequence). The CDR3 covers 14 residues. The CDR3: CASIGEETNEKLFF. DNA for the CDR3: TGTGCCAGTATTGGAGAGGAGACTAATGAAAAACTGTTTTTT. Together with reference TRBV19 and TRBJ1-4, the CDR3 gives the full variable domain: DGGITQSPKYLFRKEGQNVTLSCEQNLNHDAMYWYRQDPGQGLRLIYYSQIVNDFQKGDIAEGYSVSREKKESFPLTVTSAQKNPTAFYLCASIGEETNEKLFFGSGTQLSVL.

The J gene is TRBJ1-1, the V gene TRBV19, with D possibly TRBD1 on 5 matching bases. Trimming pared 3 bases from V and 3 bases from J, leaving 11 bases between. The CDR3 sequence is 14 residues long. Per germline, CDR1 LNHDA and CDR2 SQIVND (reference sequence). In DNA, the CDR3 is TGTGCCAGTAGTATGAGGCAGGGTGACACTGAAGCTTTCTTT. It is translated as CASSMRQGDTEAFF. The full variable domain, with the rest looked up from reference TRBV19 and TRBJ1-1, is DGGITQSPKYLFRKEGQNVTLSCEQNLNHDAMYWYRQDPGQGLRLIYYSQIVNDFQKGDIAEGYSVSREKKESFPLTVTSAQKNPTAFYLCASSMRQGDTEAFFGQGTRLTVV.

In this sample, this clone turned up once. The chain is built from TRBV9 and TRBJ1-1; tentative D call: TRBD1 (6 bases). The CDR3 has 15 residues. The V end was cut by 0 bases, the J end by 5 bases, with 14 bases between. CDR1 is SGDLS and CDR2 is YYNGEE in the germline V gene. As DNA, the CDR3 is TGTGCCAGCAGCGTAGGGACTCTAGGACAGACTGAAGCTTTCTTT. Its protein is CASSVGTLGQTEAFF.

V usage is TRBV6-4 and J usage is TRBJ2-5; D unresolved. Trimming removed 4 bases at V and 5 bases at J, with 17 bases between. CDR1 is MRHNA, CDR2 SNTAGT, per germline. This CDR3 contains 15 residues. CDR3 DNA sequence: TGTGCCAGCAGTGTATTAGAACCCATCCGGGAGACCCAGTACTTC. As protein: CASSVLEPIRETQYF.

The V gene is TRBV4-2, the J gene TRBJ1-3, with TRBD1 matching over 8 bases. The CDR3 runs 18 residues. V shed 1 base and J 2 bases; nucleotides not matched to a gene: 10. Germline V gives CDR1 LGHNA, CDR2 YNFKEQ. The CDR3 region has the DNA TGTGCCAGCAGCCAAGCAGGCCTCCAGGGGGCTGCTGGAAACACCATATATTTT. Protein: CASSQAGLQGAAGNTIYF.

The V and J genes are TRBV5-1 and TRBJ2-1; the match to TRBD2 covers 7 bases. Germline CDR1 and CDR2: SGHRS and YFSETQ. V shed 2 bases, J shed 0 bases, and the junction held 2 bases outside the gene matches. The CDR3 length is 15 residues. As DNA, the CDR3 is TGCGCCAGCAGCTTCGGGGGGAGCTCCTACAATGAGCAGTTCTTC. Its translation: CASSFGGSSYNEQFF. The complete variable domain, with remaining parts taken from reference TRBV5-1 and TRBJ2-1, reads KAGVTQTPRYLIKTRGQQVTLSCSPISGHRSVSWYQQTPGQGLQFLFEYFSETQRNKGNFPGRFSGRQFSNSRSEMNVSTLELGDSALYLCASSFGGSSYNEQFFGPGTRLTVL.

This chain links TRBV7-3 with TRBJ2-2, with D possibly TRBD1 on 5 matching bases. Germline values: CDR1 SGHTA, CDR2 FQGTGA. This CDR3 has 18 residues. V was cut by 4 bases and J by 1 base, with 19 bases left in between. The CDR3 reads CASSSGRVGVVNTGELFF. CDR3 nucleotides: TGTGCCAGCAGCTCGGGCAGGGTAGGAGTGGTGAACACCGGGGAGCTGTTTTTT. Using reference TRBV7-3 and TRBJ2-2 for the parts outside the CDR3, the full variable domain is GAGVSQTPSNKVTEKGKYVELRCDPISGHTALYWYRQSLGQGPEFLIYFQGTGAADDSGLPNDRFFAVRPEGSVSTLKIQRTERGDSAVYLCASSSGRVGVVNTGELFFGEGSRLTVL.

V usage is TRBV27 and J usage is TRBJ2-1; D is unresolved. CDR3 length: 13 residues. V was clipped by 6 bases and J by 4 bases, with 10 bases between them. Looked up from germline, CDR1 is MNHEY and CDR2 is SMNVEV (reference sequence). The CDR3 DNA reads TGTGCCAGCAGAGACCAGCCATACAATGAGCAGTTCTTC. As protein: CASRDQPYNEQFF.

The chain recombines TRBV7-9 with TRBJ1-3; no clear D gene. V was shortened by 8 bases and J by 0 bases, with 8 bases between the two germline ends. CDR1 and CDR2 from the germline V gene are SEHNR and FQNEAQ (reference sequence). The CDR3 has 13 residues. The CDR3 nucleotides read TGTGCCAGCCGTGGTAGCTCTGGAAACACCATATATTTT. It is translated as CASRGSSGNTIYF.

This clone was counted only a few times. This sequence joins TRBV21-1 and TRBJ1-1; the DNA was not compared with TRBD1, the D call given in the table. TRBV21-1 is assigned pseudogene status. The CDR3 runs 17 residues. CDR3 residues: CASSKRPSTGGNTEAFF. The CDR3 region has the DNA TGTGCCAGCAGCAAAAGGCCATCGACAGGGGGGAACACTGAAGCTTTCTTT.

This clone was recorded once. DNA of the CDR3: TGCGCCAGCAGCTTGGAGGGAAGAGGAGGCCAGGTGGAGACCCAGTACTTC. Its translation: CASSLEGRGGQVETQYF. The chain has TRBV5-1 and TRBJ2-5, with a possible D match to TRBD2 (5 bases). Trimming removed 0 bases at V and 5 bases at J, with 20 bases between. This CDR3 has 17 amino acids. Germline assignment: CDR1 SGHRS and CDR2 YFSETQ.

J is TRBJ2-7 and V is TRBV11-3; 10 bases are shared with TRBD2. The CDR3 covers 15 residues. V lost 0 bases and J lost 4; bases outside the gene matches: 3. Germline V gene lookup returns CDR1 SGHNT and CDR2 YENEEA. The CDR3 loop is CASSLEASGGYEQYF. The CDR3 nucleotides read TGTGCCAGCAGCTTAGAGGCTAGCGGGGGTTACGAGCAGTACTTC.

This chain connects TRBV6-5 to TRBJ2-7; 12 bases fit TRBD2. Germline V gene lookup returns CDR1 MNHEY and CDR2 SVGAGI. Germline trimming cut 5 bases from V and 5 bases from J; bases unmatched to any gene: 7. The CDR3 is 15 residues long. The CDR3 loop is CASSRLAGVYHEQYF. The CDR3 DNA follows: TGTGCCAGCAGTCGACTAGCGGGAGTCTACCACGAGCAGTACTTC.

The chain couples TRBV18 to TRBJ1-5, with D hard to call. V was cut by 6 bases and J by 7 bases, with 16 bases left in between. Germline values: CDR1 KGHSH, CDR2 LQKENI. The CDR3 is 14 amino acids. CDR3 loop: CASSLNVGGQPQHF. CDR3 nucleotide sequence: TGTGCCAGCTCCCTAAATGTAGGAGGACAGCCCCAGCATTTT.

The V gene is TRBV19, the J gene TRBJ2-3; 8 nucleotides align to TRBD2. V lost 4 bases and J lost 2; bases outside the gene matches: 2. CDR3 size: 14 residues. Germline V CDR1 and CDR2: LNHDA, SQIVND (reference sequence). The chain's CDR3 is CASSSSGNTDTQYF. CDR3 DNA sequence: TGTGCCAGTAGTAGTAGCGGGAACACAGATACGCAGTATTTT.

This chain connects TRBV2 to TRBJ1-4; 7 bases agree with TRBD1. Trimming cost V 5 bases and J 4 bases; bases outside gene matches: 4. The CDR3 is 14 residues long. Germline CDR1 SNHLY, CDR2 FYNNEI. The CDR3 nucleotides read TGTGCCAGCAGTACCCAGGGGGTTAATGAAAAACTGTTTTTT. It encodes CASSTQGVNEKLFF.